The rows below give T cell receptor beta chains drawn from one sample of a study of blood T cells in healthy people across ages. TCRdb used MiXCR to reprocess the 5' RACE reads, holding one entry per CDR3 protein. In the table there are about 780,000 distinct CDR3 sequences, around half of which are singletons. What was sequenced was blood. Source of these receptors: a man older than 75 in good health. The CDR3 runs from the conserved cysteine through the conserved F or W. The D gene is left open where the match is weak. Expanded clones get a size class; other rows say once, few or many, or leave the size out.

15	TRBV19	TRBJ2-3	NA	TRBD2	CASQLSGRRTDTQYF	TGTGCCAGCCAACTTAGCGGGAGAAGAACAGATACGCAGTATTTT
15	TRBV9	TRBJ1-6	few	NA	CASSVRAADNSPLHF	TGTGCCAGCAGCGTCCGGGCGGCCGATAATTCACCCCTCCACTTT
18	TRBV6-2/TRBV6-3	TRBJ2-1	few	TRBD2	CASRPGRIVAGGYNEQFF	TGTGCCAGCAGACCCGGCCGGATTGTAGCGGGGGGATACAATGAGCAGTTCTTC
15	TRBV7-2	TRBJ2-7	NA	NA	CASSSAVTGSYEQYF	TGTGCCAGCAGCTCGGCCGTGACTGGTTCCTACGAGCAGTACTTC
16	TRBV5-5	TRBJ1-1	NA	NA	CASRMSWGSFNTEAFF	TGTGCCAGCAGAATGAGCTGGGGTTCGTTTAACACTGAAGCTTTCTTT
17	TRBV15	TRBJ2-5	NA	TRBD2	CATSRDLAGALMDEQYF	TGTGCCACCAGCAGAGATCTGGCGGGAGCGCTTATGGATGAGCAGTACTTC
16	TRBV11-2	TRBJ2-5	NA	NA	CASSLDLAGGGETQYF	TGTGCCAGCAGCTTAGATCTCGCAGGGGGGGGAGAGACCCAGTACTTC
9	TRBV29-1	TRBJ1-2	few	NA	CSVGEGYTF	TGCAGCGTTGGCGAGGGCTACACCTTC
14	TRBV6-2/TRBV6-3	TRBJ1-1	NA	NA	CASRVAGWNTEAFF	TGTGCCAGCAGGGTCGCAGGGTGGAACACTGAAGCTTTCTTT
15	TRBV7-2	TRBJ2-4	many	NA	CASSLGGRGRNIQYF	TGTGCCAGCAGCTTAGGGGGTCGGGGGCGAAACATTCAGTACTTC
15	TRBV12-3/TRBV12-4	TRBJ1-5	NA	NA	CASNPGQNVDQPQHF	TGTGCCAGCAATCCGGGACAAAATGTTGATCAGCCCCAGCATTTT
18	TRBV12-3/TRBV12-4	TRBJ2-5	NA	NA	CASSLEVFEGPTRETQYF	TGTGCCAGCAGTTTGGAAGTTTTCGAGGGCCCTACCAGGGAGACCCAGTACTTC
14	TRBV27	TRBJ1-6	NA	NA	CASSLFHQNSPLHF	TGTGCCAGCAGTTTATTCCACCAGAATTCACCCCTCCACTTT
16	TRBV4-2	TRBJ2-7	NA	TRBD1	CASSQVLGTGAPWVYF	TGTGCCAGCAGCCAAGTCTTGGGGACAGGGGCGCCCTGGGTGTACTTC
15	TRBV7-2	TRBJ2-7	NA	TRBD1	CASSRGQGVTQEQYF	TGTGCCAGCAGCCGAGGACAGGGTGTCACTCAAGAGCAGTACTTC
15	TRBV27	TRBJ2-7	once	NA	CASRRVASPGYEQYF	TGTGCCAGCAGGAGAGTGGCTAGCCCGGGCTACGAGCAGTACTTC
15	TRBV5-1	TRBJ2-3	NA	TRBD1	CASSGGQVRTDTQYF	TGCGCCAGCAGCGGAGGACAGGTGCGCACAGATACGCAGTATTTT
11	TRBV20-1	TRBJ1-3	NA	NA	CSASRQNTIYF	TGCAGTGCTAGTCGCCAGAACACCATATATTTT
15	TRBV20-1	TRBJ1-6	NA	TRBD1	CSARAYDRDYSPLHF	TGCAGTGCTAGAGCTTACGACAGGGATTATTCACCCCTCCACTTT
12	TRBV29-1	TRBJ2-7	NA	NA	CSVRAAGYEQYF	TGCAGCGTAAGAGCCGCAGGATACGAGCAGTACTTC
12	TRBV20-1	TRBJ2-1	NA	NA	CSARGLYNEQFF	TGCAGTGCTAGGGGACTCTACAATGAGCAGTTCTTC
14	TRBV4-3	TRBJ2-3	NA	TRBD2	CAALGLAGDDTQYF	TGCGCCGCCCTAGGACTAGCGGGAGACGATACGCAGTATTTT
14	TRBV11-1	TRBJ2-1	NA	NA	CASSLGAGNHEQFF	TGTGCCAGCAGCTTAGGGGCAGGGAACCATGAGCAGTTCTTC
15	TRBV29-1	TRBJ2-1	NA	TRBD1	CSVPDRGTGYNEQFF	TGCAGCGTGCCGGACAGGGGAACGGGTTACAATGAGCAGTTCTTC
16	TRBV7-2	TRBJ2-5	NA	TRBD1	CASGPIYREGGETQYF	TGTGCCAGCGGACCCATCTACAGGGAAGGGGGCGAGACCCAGTACTTC
15	TRBV28	TRBJ1-4	NA	TRBD1	CASSTRRGLDEKLFF	TGTGCCAGCAGTACCCGCAGGGGGCTTGATGAAAAACTGTTTTTT
15	TRBV5-1	TRBJ2-3	NA	NA	CASSLDAAATDTQYF	TGCGCCAGCAGCTTGGATGCCGCGGCCACAGATACGCAGTATTTT
15	TRBV7-2	TRBJ1-2	NA	TRBD1	CASSWATGINYGYTF	TGTGCCAGCAGCTGGGCGACAGGGATAAACTATGGCTACACCTTC
13	TRBV20-1	TRBJ1-2	NA	NA	CSADRQANYGYTF	TGCAGTGCCGACAGGCAAGCTAACTATGGCTACACCTTC
15	TRBV5-1	TRBJ2-3	NA	NA	CASSLGLERTDTQYF	TGCGCCAGCAGCTTGGGTCTAGAACGCACAGATACGCAGTATTTT
11	TRBV29-1	TRBJ2-5	many	NA	CSVEVEETQYF	TGCAGCGTTGAAGTAGAAGAGACCCAGTACTTC